This TCR beta chain was captured in a study of blood T cell repertoires in COVID-19. The CDR3 is 15 residues long. V lost 0 bases, J lost 2 bases, and 11 bases lay in between. CDR1 SGHKS and CDR2 YYEKEE come from the germline V gene (reference sequence). The assay was immunoSEQ multiplex PCR, and TCRdb's table has in-frame clones only and misses some. The table includes fewer than 400,000 clones, under 90% detected once. This TCR derives from a woman aged 25 to 39 who had recovered from COVID-19. The chain joins TRBV5-5 to TRBJ1-2; tentatively, D is TRBD1 (6 bases). The sequenced sample consisted of PBMCs or T cells enriched from blood (not recorded which). DNA for the CDR3: TGTGCCAGCAGCTTGGGACAGGCCTTCAACTATGGCTACACCTTC. Translating it yields CASSLGQAFNYGYTF.